This passage covers 16 T cell receptor beta chains from one sample sequenced in a study of breast tumors, draining lymph nodes, adjacent tissues (dated by TCRdb to 2016 to 2017). Libraries came from multiplex PCR. Sequencing was performed on an Illumina HiSeq 2000. TCRdb passed the public sequencing reads through fastp at Q25 and MiXCR, retaining productive beta sequences. Each CDR3 protein gets just one entry, which takes the most common genes and DNA from the rows behind it. In this sample the table shows about 63,000 distinct CDR3 sequences, less than 60% of which occur a single time. Together, the top ten hold roughly 20% of the sample. What was sequenced was breast tumor tissue. These receptors were collected from a female donor with breast cancer. Some clones in this sample may be carry-over from other donors' samples.

This clonotype was seen a single time. CDR3 coding DNA: TGTGCCAGCAGTGACCGGCCGACCGGGGAGCCCCAGCATTTT. It codes for CASSDRPTGEPQHF. The chain combines TRBV6-4 with TRBJ1-5, with D unclear. Trimming cost V 2 bases and J 8 bases, with 13 bases left between them. Germline V gene data show CDR1 as MRHNA and CDR2 as SNTAGT. The CDR3 runs 14 residues.

Written as DNA, the CDR3 is TGTGCCATCAGTGAAGGGGTCGGATATGGCTACACCTTC. It yields the protein CAISEGVGYGYTF. The rearrangement uses TRBV10-3 and TRBJ1-2; tentatively, D is TRBD1 (5 bases). The germline V and J ends were trimmed by 3 bases and 5 bases, with 10 bases remaining between them. Germline V gene lookup returns CDR1 ENHRY and CDR2 SYGVKD. CDR3 length: 13 amino acids.

The chain recombines TRBV27 with TRBJ2-1; 8 bases map to TRBD2. This CDR3 comprises 15 residues. Germline V lookup: CDR1 MNHEY, CDR2 SMNVEV (reference sequence). The V segment lost 3 bases and the J segment 6 bases; nucleotides outside the gene matches: 7. The CDR3 nucleotides read TGTGCCAGCAGTTTGATGGCGGGAGGTCTCAATGAGCAGTTCTTC. Its translation is CASSLMAGGLNEQFF.

This rearrangement joins TRBV29-1 to TRBJ1-4, with unresolved D. CDR1 is SQVTM, CDR2 ANQGSEA, per germline. The CDR3 sequence is 13 residues long. Trimming removed 3 bases from V and 4 bases from J, with 9 bases in between. The DNA for the CDR3 is TGCAGCGTTGAGATATGGGATAATGAAAAACTGTTTTTT. Amino acids: CSVEIWDNEKLFF. The variable domain in full, with the rest retrieved from reference TRBV29-1 and TRBJ1-4, is SAVISQKPSRDICQRGTSLTIQCQVDSQVTMMFWYRQQPGQSLTLIATANQGSEATYESGFVIDKFPISRPNLTFSTLTVSNMSPEDSSIYLCSVEIWDNEKLFFGSGTQLSVL.

The genes are TRBV6-4 and TRBJ2-5; 16 bases agree with TRBD2. Trimming took 8 bases from V and 5 from J; bases not matched to a gene: 11. This CDR3 has 17 residues. The germline CDR1 and CDR2 sequences are MRHNA and SNTAGT. CDR3 amino acids: CASWNGTSGGARETQYF. The DNA for the CDR3 is TGTGCCAGCTGGAACGGGACTAGCGGGGGGGCCAGGGAGACCCAGTACTTC.

Comment on this clonotype: The junction shows a germline mismatch at one end, possibly a read error. The rearrangement uses TRBV7-6 and TRBJ2-5, with TRBD2 matching 7 bases. The CDR3 extends over 15 amino acids. Germline V gene data show CDR1 as SGHVS and CDR2 as FNYEAQ. The CDR3 nucleotides read TGTGCCAGCAGCTTAGCCCAGCGGGACGGGGAGACCCAGTCCTTC. Its protein product is CASSLAQRDGETQSF.

The chain employs TRBV7-3 and TRBJ2-1, with 9 bases aligning to TRBD2. The trim removed 1 base at V and 8 bases at J, leaving 3 bases unmatched. Looked up from germline, CDR1 is SGHTA and CDR2 is FQGTGA. CDR3 size: 14 residues. The CDR3 spells CASSLMAGGHEQFF. CDR3 nucleotide sequence: TGTGCCAGCAGCTTAATGGCGGGAGGGCATGAGCAGTTCTTC.

This clonotype occurred once. The chain employs TRBV2 and TRBJ1-6; D unresolved. Trimming left V 7 bases short and J 0 bases short, with 10 bases between. Germline V lookup: CDR1 SNHLY, CDR2 FYNNEI. CDR3 length equals 15 residues. The CDR3 spells CASTPGTSYNSPLHF. CDR3 nucleotides: TGTGCCAGCACCCCGGGTACCTCCTATAATTCACCCCTCCACTTT.

The chain employs TRBV2 and TRBJ2-3, with 14 positions matching TRBD2. The CDR3 extends over 17 amino acids. Germline CDR1 reads SNHLY; CDR2 reads FYNNEI. J lost 4 bases, V lost 6 bases, and 9 bases had no gene match. The CDR3 loop is CASSLAKTSGGADTQYF. The CDR3 bases are TGTGCCAGCAGCTTGGCCAAGACTAGCGGGGGGGCAGATACGCAGTATTTT.

V gene TRBV20-1 combines with J gene TRBJ2-3; no definite D call. CDR1 and CDR2 from the germline V gene are DFQATT and SNEGSKA (reference sequence). Trimming took 3 bases from V and 2 from J, leaving 15 bases between them. CDR3 size: 15 residues. The CDR3 loop reads CSASQGDPLTDTQYF. The CDR3 DNA reads TGCAGTGCTAGCCAAGGAGACCCCCTCACAGATACGCAGTATTTT.

This clonotype was observed at least ten times. The chain joins TRBV19 to TRBJ2-1; D is unresolved. Trimming removed 6 bases from V and 7 bases from J, with 31 bases in between. The CDR3 consists of 19 residues. The germline V gene encodes CDR1 LNHDA and CDR2 SQIVND (reference sequence). The DNA for the CDR3 is TGTGCCAGTAGCAGACCTGGTGGAGCTTTAGGGAATTTGGTAAATGAGCAGTTCTTC. This translates into CASSRPGGALGNLVNEQFF. Full variable domain (missing parts from reference TRBV19 and TRBJ2-1): DGGITQSPKYLFRKEGQNVTLSCEQNLNHDAMYWYRQDPGQGLRLIYYSQIVNDFQKGDIAEGYSVSREKKESFPLTVTSAQKNPTAFYLCASSRPGGALGNLVNEQFFGPGTRLTVL.

About this clonotype itself: The junction differs from germline at one of its ends, possibly a read error. The chain uses TRBV20-1 and TRBJ1-6, with TRBD1 as a possible D gene (5 bases). Germline CDR1 and CDR2: DFQATT and SNEGSKA (reference sequence). The CDR3 has 14 residues. CDR3 amino acids: CSASNPGGNLPLHF. CDR3 DNA sequence: TGTAGTGCTAGTAATCCGGGGGGTAATTTACCCCTCCACTTT.

This clonotype was recorded many times. The V call is TRBV7-8, the J call TRBJ1-6; D is perhaps TRBD1 (5 bases). The V gene's germline CDR1 is SGHVS and CDR2 FQNEAQ. The CDR3 has 17 amino acids. Trimming shortened V by 3 bases and J by 0 bases, and 12 bases separated the two germline ends. CDR3: CASSLGGGDSYNSPLHF. CDR3 in DNA: TGTGCCAGCAGCTTGGGCGGGGGAGACTCCTATAATTCACCCCTCCACTTT.

Concerning this clonotype: The junction departs from the called germline gene at one end, perhaps through a read error. The chain combines TRBV20-1 with TRBJ2-5; tentatively, D is TRBD1 or TRBD2 (5 bases each). The CDR3 totals 15 residues. The germline V gene has CDR1 DFQATT and CDR2 SNEGSKA (reference sequence). The CDR3 loop is CSSLGPTARKEAQHF. The CDR3 DNA sequence: TGCAGCTCCCTGGGACCGACCGCACGAAAAGAGGCCCAGCACTTC.

This chain joins TRBV7-2 and TRBJ1-2, with 9 nucleotides matching TRBD1. V was clipped by 5 bases and J by 8 bases; unmatched bases: 9. The germline gives CDR1 SGHTA, CDR2 FQGNSA. CDR3 length: 14 residues. This chain's CDR3 is CASSGYRGQGGYTF. The DNA of the CDR3 is TGTGCCAGCAGCGGGTACAGGGGGCAGGGGGGCTACACCTTC.

This chain connects TRBV28 to TRBJ2-7; weak D call: TRBD1 (6 bases). V lost 10 bases and J lost 5, with 18 bases in between. Germline CDR1 reads MDHEN; CDR2 reads SYDVKM. The CDR3 loop spans 13 amino acids. CDR3 coding DNA: TGTGCCATACAACAGGGTGCGCTCCACGAGCAGTACTTC. Translation gives CAIQQGALHEQYF.